The T cell receptor beta chain described here comes from a study of regulatory T cells in long-lasting Graves disease. HTBI primers from iRepertoire and Arm-PCR of CDR3 regions yielded the TCR beta libraries. Via MiXCR, TCRdb re-called the multiplex PCR reads, giving one row per CDR3 protein. Of a few hundred thousand distinct CDR3 sequences in the sample, roughly 24% were seen once. Findings and limits, study-wide: Tissue studied was limited to peripheral blood, excluding thyroid tissue.

The CDR3 sequence is 13 residues long. Germline lookup yields CDR1 MNHEY and CDR2 SMNVEV (reference sequence). The ends were cut back, 2 bases at V and 2 bases at J, with 7 bases in the middle. The time point is: persistent/refractory GD, antithyroid drugs over 5 years with positive TRAb. Extracted PBMC RNA gave rise to the TCR library. In each case, Graves' disease was diagnosed per American Thyroid Association guidelines. This clonotype was seen a handful of times. Its target is unknown. The receptor comes from a woman in her thirties or forties with Graves disease. The genes are TRBV27 and TRBJ2-7; D might be TRBD1 (6 bases). Sequencing was performed on peripheral blood mononuclear cells (PBMCs), taken when the disease was refractory, from a patient treated with antithyroid drugs. CDR3: CASSLRDTYEQYF. The CDR3 nucleotides are TGTGCCAGCAGTTTACGGGACACCTACGAGCAGTACTTC.